Listed below are T cell receptor beta chains from one sample, sequenced in a study of blood T cell repertoires in COVID-19. Sequenced by immunoSEQ multiplex PCR; TCRdb stores in-frame clones only, minus some. The sample shows around 320,000 clones, roughly 87% of them seen only once. Sequencing used peripheral blood. The receptors derive from a man between 18 and 35 years old with active or convalescent COVID-19. CDR3s include the opening cysteine and the closing phenylalanine or tryptophan. A D gene is named only where the DNA matches it firmly. Rows give clone size only sometimes, using once, few, many, or a class for an expanded clone.

>.|18|TRBV28|.|TRBJ2-4
CASSLKWLGGMPKNIQYF
TGTGCCAGCAGTTTAAAATGGTTGGGCGGGATGCCCAAAAACATTCAGTACTTC
>TRBD1|14|TRBV11-2|once|TRBJ2-5
CASSAGTGGETQYF
TGTGCCAGCAGCGCAGGGACAGGGGGAGAGACCCAGTACTTC
>TRBD1|17|TRBV18|.|TRBJ1-6
CASSPLGQGAADSPLHF
TGTGCCAGCTCACCGCTGGGACAGGGGGCTGCTGATTCACCCCTCCACTTT
>TRBD1|13|TRBV7-8|.|TRBJ2-5
CASSRTGEETQYF
TGTGCCAGCAGCCGTACAGGGGAAGAGACCCAGTACTTC
>TRBD1|17|TRBV7-9|.|TRBJ1-1
CASSLRDRDGWGTEAFF
TGTGCCAGCAGCTTAAGAGACAGGGATGGTTGGGGCACTGAAGCTTTCTTT
>.|15|TRBV15|once|TRBJ2-5
CATSRQGFREETQYF
TGTGCCACCAGCAGACAGGGGTTTAGGGAAGAGACCCAGTACTTC
>TRBD2|16|TRBV5-4|once|TRBJ2-1
CASSGTGTRVGNEQFF
TGTGCCAGCAGCGGAACCGGGACTAGGGTGGGGAATGAGCAGTTCTTC
>.|14|TRBV19|.|TRBJ1-5
CASSDSNSNQPQHF
TGTGCCAGTTCGGACAGTAATAGCAATCAGCCCCAGCATTTT
>TRBD2|17|TRBV28|few|TRBJ2-2
CASSSGLAGSTTGELFF
TGTGCCAGCAGCAGTGGACTAGCGGGATCGACCACCGGGGAGCTGTTTTTT
>.|17|TRBV5-1|.|TRBJ1-1
CASRFTSSLTLNTEAFF
TGCGCCAGCAGATTCACTTCTAGCCTGACCTTGAACACTGAAGCTTTCTTT